This T cell receptor (beta chain) was recovered during a study of PD-1 blockade in classical Hodgkin lymphoma. Deletions cut 0 bases from V and 6 bases from J, with 15 bases between. The germline V gene encodes CDR1 SGHRS and CDR2 YFSETQ. The CDR3 loop spans 15 amino acids. The sample's time point: cycle 4 day 1 (C4D1), after 6 weeks of nivolumab. Relapse was seen in all patients after autologous stem cell transplantation, and brentuximab vedotin exposure was variable. The protocol was immunoSEQ multiplex PCR, while the TCRdb copy is restricted to in-frame clones and leaves out a portion. This sample has just under 40,000 clones, with 77% found just once.

Sample: peripheral blood mononuclear cells (PBMCs), taken before the fourth cycle of nivolumab. The chain is built from TRBV5-1 and TRBJ1-2, with D uncertain. The source is a human donor with classical Hodgkin lymphoma. The CDR3 DNA follows: TGCGCCAGCAGCTTGGCGGGAGGAGGGTTCGATGGCTACACCTTC. Its protein is CASSLAGGGFDGYTF.